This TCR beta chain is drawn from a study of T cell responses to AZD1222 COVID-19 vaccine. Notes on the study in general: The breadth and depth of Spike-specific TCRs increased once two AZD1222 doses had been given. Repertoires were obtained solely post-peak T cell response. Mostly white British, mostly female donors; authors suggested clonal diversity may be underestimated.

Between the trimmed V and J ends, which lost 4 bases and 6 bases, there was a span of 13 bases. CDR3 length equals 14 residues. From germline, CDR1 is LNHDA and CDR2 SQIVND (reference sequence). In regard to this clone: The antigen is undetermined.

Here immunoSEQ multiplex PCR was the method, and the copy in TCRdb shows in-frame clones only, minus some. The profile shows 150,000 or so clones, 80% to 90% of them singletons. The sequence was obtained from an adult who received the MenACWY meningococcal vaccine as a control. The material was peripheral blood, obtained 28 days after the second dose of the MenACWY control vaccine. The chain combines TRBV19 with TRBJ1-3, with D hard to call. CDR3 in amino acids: CASSNGQKENTIYF. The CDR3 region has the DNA TGTGCCAGTAGTAACGGGCAGAAGGAAAACACCATATATTTT.